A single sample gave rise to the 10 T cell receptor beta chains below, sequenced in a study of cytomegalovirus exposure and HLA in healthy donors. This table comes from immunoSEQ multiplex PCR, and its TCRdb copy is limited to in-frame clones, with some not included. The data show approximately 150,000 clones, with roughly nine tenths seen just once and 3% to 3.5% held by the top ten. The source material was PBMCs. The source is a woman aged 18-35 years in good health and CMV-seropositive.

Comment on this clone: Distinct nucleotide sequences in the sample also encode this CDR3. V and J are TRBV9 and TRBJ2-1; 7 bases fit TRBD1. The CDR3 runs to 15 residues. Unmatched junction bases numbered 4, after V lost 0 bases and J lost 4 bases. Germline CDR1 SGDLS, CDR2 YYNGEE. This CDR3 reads CASSVGQGEYNEQFF. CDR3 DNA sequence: TGTGCCAGCAGCGTAGGACAGGGCGAATACAATGAGCAGTTCTTC. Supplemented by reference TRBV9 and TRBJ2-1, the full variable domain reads DSGVTQTPKHLITATGQRVTLRCSPRSGDLSVYWYQQSLDQGLQFLIQYYNGEERAKGNILERFSAQQFPDLHSELNLSSLELGDSALYFCASSVGQGEYNEQFFGPGTRLTVL.

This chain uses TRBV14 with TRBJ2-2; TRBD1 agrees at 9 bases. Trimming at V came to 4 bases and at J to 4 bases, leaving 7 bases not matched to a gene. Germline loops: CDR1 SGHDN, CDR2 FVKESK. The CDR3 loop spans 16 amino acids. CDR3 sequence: CASSPTGTGSTGELFF. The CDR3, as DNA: TGTGCCAGCAGCCCCACCGGGACAGGGAGCACCGGGGAGCTGTTTTTT.

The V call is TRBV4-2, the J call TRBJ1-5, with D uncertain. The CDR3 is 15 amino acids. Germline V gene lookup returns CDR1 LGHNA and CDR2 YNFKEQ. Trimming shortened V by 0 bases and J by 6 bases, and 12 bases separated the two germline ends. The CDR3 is CASSQDSRAGQPQHF. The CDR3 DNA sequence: TGTGCCAGCAGCCAAGATAGTCGAGCGGGTCAGCCCCAGCATTTT.

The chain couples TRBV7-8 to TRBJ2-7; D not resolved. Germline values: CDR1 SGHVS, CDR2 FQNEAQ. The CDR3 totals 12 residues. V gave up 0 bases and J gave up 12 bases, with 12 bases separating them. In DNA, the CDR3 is TGTGCCAGCAGCTTAGCGGGCCTGCAGCTGTACTTC. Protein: CASSLAGLQLYF.

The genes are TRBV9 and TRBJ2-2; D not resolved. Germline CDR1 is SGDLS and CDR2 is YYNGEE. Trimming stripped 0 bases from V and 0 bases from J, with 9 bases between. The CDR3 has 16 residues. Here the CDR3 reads CASSVGFSPNTGELFF. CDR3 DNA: TGTGCCAGCAGCGTAGGATTTAGCCCGAACACCGGGGAGCTGTTTTTT.

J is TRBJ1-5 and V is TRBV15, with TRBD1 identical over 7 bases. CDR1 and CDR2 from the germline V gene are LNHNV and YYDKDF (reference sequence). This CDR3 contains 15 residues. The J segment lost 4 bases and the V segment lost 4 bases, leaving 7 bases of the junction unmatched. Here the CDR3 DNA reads TGTGCCACCAGCAAGACGGGACAGATTAATCAGCCCCAGCATTTT. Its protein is CATSKTGQINQPQHF.

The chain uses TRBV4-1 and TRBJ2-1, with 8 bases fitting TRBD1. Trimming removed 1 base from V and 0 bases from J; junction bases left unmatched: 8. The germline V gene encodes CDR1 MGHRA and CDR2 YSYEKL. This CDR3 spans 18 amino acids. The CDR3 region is CASSQVELGQGSYNEQFF. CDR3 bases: TGCGCCAGCAGCCAAGTTGAGCTCGGACAGGGCTCCTACAATGAGCAGTTCTTC.

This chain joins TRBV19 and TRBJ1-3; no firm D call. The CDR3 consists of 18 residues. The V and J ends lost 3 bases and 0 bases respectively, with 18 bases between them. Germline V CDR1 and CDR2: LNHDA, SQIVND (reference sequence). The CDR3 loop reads CASSMSRLQAPSGNTIYF. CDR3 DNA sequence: TGTGCCAGTAGTATGTCGCGTCTTCAGGCCCCCTCTGGAAACACCATATATTTT.

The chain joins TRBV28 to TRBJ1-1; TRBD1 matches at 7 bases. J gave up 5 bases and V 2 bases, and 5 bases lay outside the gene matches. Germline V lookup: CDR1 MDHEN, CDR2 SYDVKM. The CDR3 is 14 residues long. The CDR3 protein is CASSLQGRGTEAFF. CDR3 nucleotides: TGTGCCAGCAGTTTACAGGGCAGGGGGACTGAAGCTTTCTTT.

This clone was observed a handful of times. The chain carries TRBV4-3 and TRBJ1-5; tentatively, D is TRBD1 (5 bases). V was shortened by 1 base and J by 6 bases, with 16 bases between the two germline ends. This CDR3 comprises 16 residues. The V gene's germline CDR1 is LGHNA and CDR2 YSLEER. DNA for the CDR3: TGCGCCAGCAGCCAAGTCTGGGGGGAGGTCGGTCAGCCCCAGCATTTT. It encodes CASSQVWGEVGQPQHF.